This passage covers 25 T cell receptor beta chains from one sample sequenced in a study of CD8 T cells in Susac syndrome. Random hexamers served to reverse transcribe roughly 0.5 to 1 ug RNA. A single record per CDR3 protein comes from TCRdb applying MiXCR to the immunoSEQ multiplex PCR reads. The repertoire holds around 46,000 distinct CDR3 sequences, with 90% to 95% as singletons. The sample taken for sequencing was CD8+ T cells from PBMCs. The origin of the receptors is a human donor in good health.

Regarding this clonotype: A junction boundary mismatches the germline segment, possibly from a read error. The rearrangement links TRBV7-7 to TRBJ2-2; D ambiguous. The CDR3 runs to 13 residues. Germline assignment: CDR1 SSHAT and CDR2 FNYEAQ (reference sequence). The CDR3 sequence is CASSLDPAGELFF. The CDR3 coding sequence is TGTGCTAGCAGCTTAGACCCGGCCGGGGAGCTGTTTTTT.

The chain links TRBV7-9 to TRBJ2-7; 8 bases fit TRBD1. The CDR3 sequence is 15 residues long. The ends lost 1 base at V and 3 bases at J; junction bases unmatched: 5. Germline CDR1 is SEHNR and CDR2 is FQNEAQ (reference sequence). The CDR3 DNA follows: TGTGCCAGCAGCTTAGTCGGGACAGGTGGCTACGAGCAGTACTTC. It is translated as CASSLVGTGGYEQYF.

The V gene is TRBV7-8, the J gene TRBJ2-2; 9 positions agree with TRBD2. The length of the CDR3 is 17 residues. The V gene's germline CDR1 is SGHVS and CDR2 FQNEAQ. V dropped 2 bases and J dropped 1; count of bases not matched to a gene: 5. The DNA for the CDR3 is TGTGCCAGCAGCTTAATGGCTAGCGGGAAGAACACCGGGGAGCTGTTTTTT. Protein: CASSLMASGKNTGELFF.

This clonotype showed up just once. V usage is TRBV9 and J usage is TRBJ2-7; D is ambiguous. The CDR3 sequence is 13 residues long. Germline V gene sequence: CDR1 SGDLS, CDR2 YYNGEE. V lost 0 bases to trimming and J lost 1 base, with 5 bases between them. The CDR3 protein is CASSVGQSYEQYF. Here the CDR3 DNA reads TGTGCCAGCAGCGTAGGGCAGTCCTACGAGCAGTACTTC.

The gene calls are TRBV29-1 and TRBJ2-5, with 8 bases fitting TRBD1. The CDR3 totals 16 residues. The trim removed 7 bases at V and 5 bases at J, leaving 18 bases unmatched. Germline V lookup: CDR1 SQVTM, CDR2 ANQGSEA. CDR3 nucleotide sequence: TGCAGCGCGACCCCCCTTTTCTTACAGGGGGAGGAGACCCAGTACTTC. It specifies CSATPLFLQGEETQYF.

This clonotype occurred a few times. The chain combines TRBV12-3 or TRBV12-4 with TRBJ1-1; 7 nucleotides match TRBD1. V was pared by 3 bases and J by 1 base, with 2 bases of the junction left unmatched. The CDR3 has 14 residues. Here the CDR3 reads CASSLGQPNTEAFF. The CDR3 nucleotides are TGTGCCAGCAGTTTGGGACAGCCGAACACTGAAGCTTTCTTT.

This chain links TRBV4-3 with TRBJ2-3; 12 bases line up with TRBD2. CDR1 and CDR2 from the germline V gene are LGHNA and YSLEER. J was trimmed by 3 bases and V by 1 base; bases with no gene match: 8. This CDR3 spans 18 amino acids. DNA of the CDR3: TGCGCCAGCAGCCAAGTCATCGCCGGACTAGCGGGGACAGATACGCAGTATTTT. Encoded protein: CASSQVIAGLAGTDTQYF.

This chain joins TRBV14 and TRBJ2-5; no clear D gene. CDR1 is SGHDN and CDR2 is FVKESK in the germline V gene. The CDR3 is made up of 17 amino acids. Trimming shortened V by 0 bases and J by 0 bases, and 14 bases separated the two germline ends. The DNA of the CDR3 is TGTGCCAGCAGCCAAGATTTAGGCAGGCTGTACCAAGAGACCCAGTACTTC. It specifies CASSQDLGRLYQETQYF.

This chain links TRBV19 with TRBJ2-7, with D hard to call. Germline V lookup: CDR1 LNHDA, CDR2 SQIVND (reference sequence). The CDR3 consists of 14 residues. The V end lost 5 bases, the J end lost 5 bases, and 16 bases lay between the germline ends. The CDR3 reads CASSRLVAADEQYF. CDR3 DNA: TGTGCCAGTAGTCGGCTAGTGGCTGCCGACGAGCAGTACTTC.

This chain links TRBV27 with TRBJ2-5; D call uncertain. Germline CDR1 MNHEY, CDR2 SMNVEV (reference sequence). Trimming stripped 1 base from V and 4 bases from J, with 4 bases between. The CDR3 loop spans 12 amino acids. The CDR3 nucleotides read TGTGCCAGCAGTTTATTTGGAGAGACCCAGTACTTC. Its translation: CASSLFGETQYF.

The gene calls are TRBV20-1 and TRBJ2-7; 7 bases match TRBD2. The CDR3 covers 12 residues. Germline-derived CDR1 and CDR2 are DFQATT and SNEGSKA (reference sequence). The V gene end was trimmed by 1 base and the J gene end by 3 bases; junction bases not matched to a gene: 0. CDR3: CSARAGGYEQYF. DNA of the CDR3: TGCAGTGCTAGAGCGGGGGGCTACGAGCAGTACTTC.

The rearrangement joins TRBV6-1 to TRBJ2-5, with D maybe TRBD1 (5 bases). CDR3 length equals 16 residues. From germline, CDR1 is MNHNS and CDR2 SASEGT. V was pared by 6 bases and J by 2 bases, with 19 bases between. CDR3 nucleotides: TGTGCCAGCAGATCACGAGGCGGAAGGGGACAAGAGACCCAGTACTTC. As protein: CASRSRGGRGQETQYF.

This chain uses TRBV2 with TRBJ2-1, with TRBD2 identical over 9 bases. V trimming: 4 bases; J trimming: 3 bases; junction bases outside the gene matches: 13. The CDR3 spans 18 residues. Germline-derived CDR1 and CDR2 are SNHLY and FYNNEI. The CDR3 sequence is CASSGYLLAGPIYNEQFF. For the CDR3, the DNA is TGTGCCAGCAGTGGGTACTTGCTAGCGGGGCCGATCTACAATGAGCAGTTCTTC.

CDR3 sequence reads: CASSQVTSGSPDTQYF. Written as DNA, the CDR3 is TGCGCCAGCAGCCAAGTGACTAGCGGGAGCCCAGATACGCAGTATTTT. This rearrangement joins TRBV4-1 to TRBJ2-3, with 12 nucleotides matching TRBD2. This CDR3 is 16 amino acids long. The V and J ends lost 1 base and 4 bases, in that order; junction bases with no gene match: 3. Germline V gene sequence: CDR1 MGHRA, CDR2 YSYEKL.

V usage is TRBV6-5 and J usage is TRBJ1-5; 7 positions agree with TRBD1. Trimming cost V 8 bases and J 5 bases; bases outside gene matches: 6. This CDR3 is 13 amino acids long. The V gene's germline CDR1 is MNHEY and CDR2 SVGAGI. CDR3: CASGLGTDQPQHF. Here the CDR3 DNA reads TGTGCCAGCGGGTTAGGGACAGATCAGCCCCAGCATTTT.

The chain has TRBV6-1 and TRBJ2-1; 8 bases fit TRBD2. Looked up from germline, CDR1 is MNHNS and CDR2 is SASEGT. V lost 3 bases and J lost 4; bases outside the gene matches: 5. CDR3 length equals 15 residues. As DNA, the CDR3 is TGTGCCAGCAGTGAGCGAGCGGGAGCTTACAATGAGCAGTTCTTC. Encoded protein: CASSERAGAYNEQFF.

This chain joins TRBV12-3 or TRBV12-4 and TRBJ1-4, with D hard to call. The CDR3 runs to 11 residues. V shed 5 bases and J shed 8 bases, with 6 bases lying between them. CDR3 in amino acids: CASSPGEKLFF. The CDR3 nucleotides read TGTGCCAGCAGTCCGGGAGAAAAACTGTTTTTT.

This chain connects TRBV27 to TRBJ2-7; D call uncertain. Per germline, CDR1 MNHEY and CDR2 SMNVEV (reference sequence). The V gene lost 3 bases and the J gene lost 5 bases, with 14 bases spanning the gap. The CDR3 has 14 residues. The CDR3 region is CASSFGPERNEQYF. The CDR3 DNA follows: TGTGCCAGCAGTTTCGGGCCCGAGAGGAACGAGCAGTACTTC.

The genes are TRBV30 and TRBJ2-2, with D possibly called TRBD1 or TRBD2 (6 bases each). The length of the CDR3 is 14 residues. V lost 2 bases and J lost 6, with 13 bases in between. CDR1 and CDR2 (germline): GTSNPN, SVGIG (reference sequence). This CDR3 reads CAWSKGEAAGELFF. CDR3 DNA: TGTGCCTGGAGTAAGGGGGAGGCGGCCGGGGAGCTGTTTTTT.

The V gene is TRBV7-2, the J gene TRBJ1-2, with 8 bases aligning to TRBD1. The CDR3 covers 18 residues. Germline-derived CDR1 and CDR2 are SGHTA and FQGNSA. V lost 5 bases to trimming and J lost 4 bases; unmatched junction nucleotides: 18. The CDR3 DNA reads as TGTGCCAGCAGCATAACCCTGGGACAGGATGACCTACTCTATGGCTACACCTTC. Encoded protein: CASSITLGQDDLLYGYTF.

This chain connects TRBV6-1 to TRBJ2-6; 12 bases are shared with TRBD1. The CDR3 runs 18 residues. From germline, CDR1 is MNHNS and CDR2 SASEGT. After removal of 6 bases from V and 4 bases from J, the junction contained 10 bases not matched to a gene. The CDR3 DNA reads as TGTGCCAGCAGATTCCGGGACAGGGGGCATAAAGGGGCCAACGTCCTGACTTTC. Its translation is CASRFRDRGHKGANVLTF.

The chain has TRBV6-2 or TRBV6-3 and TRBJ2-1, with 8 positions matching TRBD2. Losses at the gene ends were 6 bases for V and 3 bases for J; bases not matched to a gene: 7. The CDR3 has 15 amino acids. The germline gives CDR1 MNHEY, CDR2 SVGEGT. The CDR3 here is CASSHPTSVYNEQFF. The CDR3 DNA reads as TGTGCCAGCAGCCACCCGACTAGCGTCTACAATGAGCAGTTCTTC.

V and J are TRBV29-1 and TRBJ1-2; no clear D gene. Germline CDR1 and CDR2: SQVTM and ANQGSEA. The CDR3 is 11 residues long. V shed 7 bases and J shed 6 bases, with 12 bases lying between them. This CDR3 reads CSDRRADGYTF. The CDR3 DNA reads TGCAGCGACAGACGCGCCGATGGCTACACCTTC.

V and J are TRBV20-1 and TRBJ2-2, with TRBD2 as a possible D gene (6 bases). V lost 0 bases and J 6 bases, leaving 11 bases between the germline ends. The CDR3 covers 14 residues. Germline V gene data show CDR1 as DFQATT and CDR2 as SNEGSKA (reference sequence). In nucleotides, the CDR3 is TGCAGTGCTAGAGACCAGACTAGAGCCGGGGAGCTGTTTTTT. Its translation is CSARDQTRAGELFF.

DNA for the CDR3: TGTGCCAGCAGCTGGCAGGGGGTCGAAAACATTCAGTACTTC. It codes for CASSWQGVENIQYF. This chain links TRBV7-9 with TRBJ2-4; TRBD1 matches 7 bases. This CDR3 region has 14 residues. Germline trimming cut 4 bases from V and 5 bases from J; bases unmatched to any gene: 5. The germline V gene has CDR1 SEHNR and CDR2 FQNEAQ (reference sequence).